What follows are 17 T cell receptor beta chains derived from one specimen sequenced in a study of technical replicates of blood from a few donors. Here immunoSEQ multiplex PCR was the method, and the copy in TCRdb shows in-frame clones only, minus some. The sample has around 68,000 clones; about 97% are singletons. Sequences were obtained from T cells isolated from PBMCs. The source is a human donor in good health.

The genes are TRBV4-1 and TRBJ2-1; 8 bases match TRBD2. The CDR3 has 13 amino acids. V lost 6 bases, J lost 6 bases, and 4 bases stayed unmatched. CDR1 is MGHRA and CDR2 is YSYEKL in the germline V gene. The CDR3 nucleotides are TGCGCCAGCAGTTCCCGGGAGGGCAATGAGCAGTTCTTC. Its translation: CASSSREGNEQFF.

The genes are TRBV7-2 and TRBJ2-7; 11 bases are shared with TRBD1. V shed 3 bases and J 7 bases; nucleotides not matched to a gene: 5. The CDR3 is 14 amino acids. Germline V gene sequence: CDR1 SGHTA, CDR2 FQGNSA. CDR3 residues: CASSLDRGRIEQYF. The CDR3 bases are TGTGCCAGCAGCTTGGACAGGGGGCGGATAGAGCAGTACTTC.

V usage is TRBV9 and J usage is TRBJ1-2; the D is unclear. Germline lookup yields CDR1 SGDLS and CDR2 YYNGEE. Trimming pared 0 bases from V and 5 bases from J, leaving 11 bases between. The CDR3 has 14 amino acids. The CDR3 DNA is TGTGCCAGCAGCGTAGATCAGTCCTTTTATGGCTACACCTTC. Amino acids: CASSVDQSFYGYTF.

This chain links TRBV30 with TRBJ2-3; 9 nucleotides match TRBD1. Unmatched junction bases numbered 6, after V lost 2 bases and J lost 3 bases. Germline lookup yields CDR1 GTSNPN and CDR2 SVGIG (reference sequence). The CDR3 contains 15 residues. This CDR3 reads CAWSQGQGITDTQYF. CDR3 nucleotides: TGTGCCTGGAGTCAGGGACAGGGTATAACAGATACGCAGTATTTT. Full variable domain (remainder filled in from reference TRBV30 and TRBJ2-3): SQTIHQWPATLVQPVGSPLSLECTVEGTSNPNLYWYRQAAGRGLQLLFYSVGIGQISSEVPQNLSASRPQDRQFILSSKKLLLSDSGFYLCAWSQGQGITDTQYFGPGTRLTVL.

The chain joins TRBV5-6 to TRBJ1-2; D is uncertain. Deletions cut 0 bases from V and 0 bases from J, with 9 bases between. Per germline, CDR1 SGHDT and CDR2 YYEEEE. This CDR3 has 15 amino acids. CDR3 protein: CASSLGRRTNYGYTF. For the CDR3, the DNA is TGTGCCAGCAGCTTGGGGCGCAGGACTAACTATGGCTACACCTTC.

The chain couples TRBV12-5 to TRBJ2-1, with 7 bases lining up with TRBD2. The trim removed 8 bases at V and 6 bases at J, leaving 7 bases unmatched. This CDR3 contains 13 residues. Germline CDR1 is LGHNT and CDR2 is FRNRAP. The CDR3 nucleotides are TGTGCTAGTTCAGCGGGGTTGGGCAATGAGCAGTTCTTC. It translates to CASSAGLGNEQFF.

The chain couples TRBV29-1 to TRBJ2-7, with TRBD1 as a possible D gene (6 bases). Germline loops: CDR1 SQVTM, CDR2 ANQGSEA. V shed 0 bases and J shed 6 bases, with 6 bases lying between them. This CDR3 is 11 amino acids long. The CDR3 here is CSVEEGGEQYF. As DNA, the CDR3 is TGCAGCGTTGAAGAAGGGGGCGAGCAGTACTTC.

This chain's CDR3 is CASRDGQSLYGYTF. CDR3 nucleotides: TGTGCCAGCAGGGACGGACAGAGCCTCTATGGCTACACCTTC. The chain has TRBV2 and TRBJ1-2, with a possible D match to TRBD1 (6 bases). Trimming stripped 6 bases from V and 4 bases from J, with 15 bases between. Germline-derived CDR1 and CDR2 are SNHLY and FYNNEI. The CDR3 length is 14 residues.

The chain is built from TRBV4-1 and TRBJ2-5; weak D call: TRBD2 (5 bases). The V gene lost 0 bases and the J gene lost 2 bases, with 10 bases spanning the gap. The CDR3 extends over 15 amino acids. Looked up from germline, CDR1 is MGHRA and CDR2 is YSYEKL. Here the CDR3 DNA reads TGCGCCAGCAGCCAAGATGGGAGAAATCAAGAGACCCAGTACTTC. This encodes CASSQDGRNQETQYF.

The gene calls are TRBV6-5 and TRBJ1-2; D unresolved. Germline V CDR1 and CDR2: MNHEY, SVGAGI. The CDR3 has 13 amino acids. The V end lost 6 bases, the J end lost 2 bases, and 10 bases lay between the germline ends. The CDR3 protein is CASRPTANYGYTF. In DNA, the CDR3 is TGTGCCAGCAGACCAACAGCAAACTATGGCTACACCTTC.

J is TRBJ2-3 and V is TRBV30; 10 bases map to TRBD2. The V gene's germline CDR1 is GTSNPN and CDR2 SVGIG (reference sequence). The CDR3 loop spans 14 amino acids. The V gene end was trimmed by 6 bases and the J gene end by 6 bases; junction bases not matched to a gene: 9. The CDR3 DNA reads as TGTGCCTGCGGGGGAGCGGGAGGGCAGGATACGCAGTATTTT. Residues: CACGGAGGQDTQYF.

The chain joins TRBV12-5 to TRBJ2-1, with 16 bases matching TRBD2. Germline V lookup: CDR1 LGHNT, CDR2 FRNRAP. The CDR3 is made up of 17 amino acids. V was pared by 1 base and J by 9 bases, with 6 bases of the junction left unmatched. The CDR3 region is CASGLAGTSGRAGEQFF. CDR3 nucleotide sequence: TGTGCTAGTGGTTTGGCAGGGACTAGCGGGAGGGCCGGTGAGCAGTTCTTC.

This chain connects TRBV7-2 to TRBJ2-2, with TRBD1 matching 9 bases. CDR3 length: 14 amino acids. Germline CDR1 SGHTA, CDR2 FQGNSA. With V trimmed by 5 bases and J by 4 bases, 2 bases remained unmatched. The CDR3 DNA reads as TGTGCCAGCAGCATACAGGGGGCCACCGGGGAGCTGTTTTTT. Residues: CASSIQGATGELFF.

This CDR3 reads CASSLGLGLAGRQETQYF. The CDR3 DNA reads as TGCGCCAGCAGCTTGGGCTTGGGACTAGCGGGACGACAAGAGACCCAGTACTTC. V is TRBV5-1 and J is TRBJ2-5, with TRBD2 identical over 13 bases. Germline V gene data show CDR1 as SGHRS and CDR2 as YFSETQ. The ends lost 0 bases at V and 2 bases at J; junction bases unmatched: 7. This CDR3 spans 18 amino acids.

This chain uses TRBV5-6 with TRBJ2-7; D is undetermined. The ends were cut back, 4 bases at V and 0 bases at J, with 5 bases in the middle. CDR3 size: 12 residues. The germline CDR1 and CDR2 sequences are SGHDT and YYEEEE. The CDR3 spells CASSLRSYEQYF. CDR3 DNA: TGTGCCAGCAGCCTTCGCTCCTACGAGCAGTACTTC.

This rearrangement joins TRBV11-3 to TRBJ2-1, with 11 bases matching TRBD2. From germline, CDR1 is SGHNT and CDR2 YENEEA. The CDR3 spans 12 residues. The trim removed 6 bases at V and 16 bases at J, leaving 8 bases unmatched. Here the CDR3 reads CASSYTSGSIFF. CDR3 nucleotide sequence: TGTGCCAGCAGTTATACTAGCGGGAGTATTTTCTTC.

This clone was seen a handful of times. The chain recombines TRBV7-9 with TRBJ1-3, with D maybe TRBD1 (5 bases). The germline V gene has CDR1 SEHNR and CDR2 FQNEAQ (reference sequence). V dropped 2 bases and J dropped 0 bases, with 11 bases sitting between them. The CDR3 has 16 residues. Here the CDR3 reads CASSLYRGLSGNTIYF. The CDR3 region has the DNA TGTGCCAGCAGCTTATATAGGGGCCTCTCTGGAAACACCATATATTTT. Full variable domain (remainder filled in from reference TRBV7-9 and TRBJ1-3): DTGVSQNPRHKITKRGQNVTFRCDPISEHNRLYWYRQTLGQGPEFLTYFQNEAQLEKSRLLSDRFSAERPKGSFSTLEIQRTEQGDSAMYLCASSLYRGLSGNTIYFGEGSWLTVV.